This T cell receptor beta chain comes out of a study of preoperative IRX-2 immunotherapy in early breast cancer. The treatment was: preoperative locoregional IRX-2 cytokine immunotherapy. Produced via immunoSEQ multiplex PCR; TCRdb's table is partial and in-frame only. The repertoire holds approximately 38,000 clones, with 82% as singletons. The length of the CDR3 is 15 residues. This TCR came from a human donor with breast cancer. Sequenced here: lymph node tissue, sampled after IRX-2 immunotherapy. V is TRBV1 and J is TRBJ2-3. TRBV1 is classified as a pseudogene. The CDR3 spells CASSRIRSFGDTQYF. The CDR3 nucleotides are TGCGCCAGCAGCCGGATCCGAAGTTTCGGAGATACGCAGTATTTT.